The sequence of this T cell receptor beta chain was determined in a study of OX40 agonist ivuxolimab in advanced cancers. Findings and limits, study-wide: Blood T cells, both CD4+ and CD8+, expanded clonally by week 6 at 0.1 to 3.0 mg/kg. In general, CD8+ T cells held more expanded clones than CD4+ did, on average. Expanded peripheral T cell antigen specificity was not determined.

This clone was recorded a few times. Its antigen is still unknown. CDR3 length equals 15 residues. CDR1 and CDR2 (germline): SEHNR, FQNEAQ (reference sequence). V trimming: 4 bases; J trimming: 8 bases; junction bases outside the gene matches: 8. Measured with immunoSEQ multiplex PCR; TCRdb has only the in-frame clones, and not every one. The sample carries approximately 77,000 clones, roughly 87% recorded once. The sequenced sample was CD4+ or CD8+ T cells sorted from blood, obtained in a trial of the OX40 agonist ivuxolimab. This chain uses TRBV7-9 with TRBJ2-4; 10 nucleotides agree with TRBD1. The clonotype was recovered from an adult with an advanced solid tumor such as melanoma, head and neck, liver or kidney cancer. DNA of the CDR3: TGTGCCAGCAGCTGGGACCAGGACAGGGGGGACATTCAGTACTTC. This encodes CASSWDQDRGDIQYF. Full variable domain (outside the CDR3, taken from reference TRBV7-9 and TRBJ2-4): DTGVSQNPRHKITKRGQNVTFRCDPISEHNRLYWYRQTLGQGPEFLTYFQNEAQLEKSRLLSDRFSAERPKGSFSTLEIQRTEQGDSAMYLCASSWDQDRGDIQYFGAGTRLSVL.